This TCR beta chain was sequenced for a study of blood T cell repertoires in COVID-19. Study overall: Samples of COVID-19 (acute and convalescent) were obtained from the United States, Italy and Spain. Sources were T cells, B-cell-depleted T cells, or PBMCs; the material itself was cDNA or gDNA.

Germline CDR1 and CDR2: LNHDA and SQIVND (reference sequence). Germline trimming cut 7 bases from V and 7 bases from J; bases unmatched to any gene: 4. There are 13 residues in the CDR3. In the original analysis: Estimated nucleated cell counts came from reference gene primer amplification. TCRdb keeps only in-frame clones here, not all; method: immunoSEQ multiplex PCR. The D gene and trimming were derived from the DNA, and the V and J assignments and clone size from that table. This table has 150,000 or so clones, around 80% appearing once. The sequence came from a human donor with acute or convalescent COVID-19. The donor label of this sample is uncertain. This chain uses TRBV19 with TRBJ1-1; TRBD1 aligns across 12 bases. The specimen sequenced was peripheral blood. CDR3 loop: CASMGQGAYEAFF. In DNA form, the CDR3 reads TGTGCCAGTATGGGACAGGGGGCGTATGAAGCTTTCTTT. Complete variable domain (other parts from reference TRBV19 and TRBJ1-1): DGGITQSPKYLFRKEGQNVTLSCEQNLNHDAMYWYRQDPGQGLRLIYYSQIVNDFQKGDIAEGYSVSREKKESFPLTVTSAQKNPTAFYLCASMGQGAYEAFFGQGTRLTVV.